A single sample gave rise to the 29 T cell receptor beta chains below, sequenced in a study of identical twins. MiXCR, run by TCRdb on the 5' RACE reads, gives a single entry per CDR3 protein. Among roughly 540,000 distinct CDR3 sequences listed, less than 25% were seen once. These data also formed part of another study, on T cells expressing NK-cell markers.

The sample taken for sequencing was CD4+ T cells sorted from blood. The receptors were gathered from a woman under 30 in good health.

V is TRBV20-1 and J is TRBJ2-3, with unresolved D. CDR3 length: 13 residues. CDR1 DFQATT and CDR2 SNEGSKA come from the germline V gene (reference sequence). V was pared by 5 bases and J by 0 bases, with 9 bases between. This CDR3 is CSADVHSTDTQYF. For the CDR3, the DNA is TGCAGTGCTGACGTACATAGCACAGATACGCAGTATTTT.

The CDR3: CASSLRTSGRGADTQYF. CDR3 nucleotides: TGCGCCAGCAGCCTCAGGACTAGCGGGAGGGGGGCAGATACGCAGTATTTT. The chain employs TRBV4-1 and TRBJ2-3; 15 bases are a match to TRBD2. CDR1 is MGHRA and CDR2 is YSYEKL in the germline V gene. The CDR3 extends over 17 amino acids. V lost 4 bases, J lost 4 bases, and 6 bases stayed unmatched.

The sample holds many counts of this clonotype. The chain links TRBV6-1 to TRBJ2-2; 10 bases are shared with TRBD1. The germline V gene has CDR1 MNHNS and CDR2 SASEGT. The CDR3 is 18 amino acids. Unmatched junction bases numbered 8, after V lost 4 bases and J lost 0 bases. CDR3 amino acids: CASSGSTGGMANTGELFF. CDR3 in DNA: TGTGCCAGCAGTGGATCGACAGGGGGCATGGCGAACACCGGGGAGCTGTTTTTT.

This clonotype appeared a few times. The chain is built from TRBV10-3 and TRBJ2-5; 7 bases fit TRBD2. V gave up 8 bases and J gave up 1 base; unmatched junction bases: 7. The CDR3 spans 14 residues. Germline loops: CDR1 ENHRY, CDR2 SYGVKD. Here the CDR3 DNA reads TGTGCCATCCGCGTCGGGGGGACCCAAGAGACCCAGTACTTC. Encoded protein: CAIRVGGTQETQYF.

The sample holds many counts of this clonotype. The chain carries TRBV11-3 and TRBJ2-1; 12 bases match TRBD2. J lost 4 bases, V lost 1 base, and 5 bases had no gene match. Looked up from germline, CDR1 is SGHNT and CDR2 is YENEEA. The CDR3 contains 17 residues. As DNA, the CDR3 is TGTGCCAGCAGCTTAGGAGGAACTAGCGGGGGGTACAATGAGCAGTTCTTC. This translates into CASSLGGTSGGYNEQFF.

There are a few counts of this clonotype. The chain couples TRBV10-3 to TRBJ2-5, with D perhaps assigned TRBD1 or TRBD2 (5 bases each). Germline-derived CDR1 and CDR2 are ENHRY and SYGVKD. The CDR3 consists of 16 residues. V lost 3 bases to trimming and J lost 2 bases, with 16 bases between them. CDR3 in amino acids: CAISDGAGPVQETQYF. The DNA for the CDR3 is TGTGCCATCAGTGACGGGGCGGGTCCCGTTCAAGAGACCCAGTACTTC.

V and J are TRBV7-8 and TRBJ1-1; D is possibly TRBD1 (5 bases). CDR3 length equals 13 residues. CDR1 is SGHVS and CDR2 is FQNEAQ in the germline V gene. Deletions cut 5 bases from V and 5 bases from J, with 12 bases between. The CDR3 DNA follows: TGTGCCAGCAGCCCTAACCAGGGTACTGAAGCTTTCTTT. Encoded protein: CASSPNQGTEAFF.

The chain links TRBV12-3 or TRBV12-4 to TRBJ2-7, with TRBD2 as a possible D gene (6 bases). The CDR3 runs to 12 residues. Trimming took off 5 bases at V and 3 bases at J, with 8 bases between the two ends. The CDR3 DNA sequence: TGTGCCAGCAGTAAGGGACTCTACGAGCAGTACTTC. Its translation: CASSKGLYEQYF.

This rearrangement joins TRBV3-1 to TRBJ2-1; D call uncertain. This CDR3 has 16 residues. Trimming removed 2 bases at V and 0 bases at J, with 11 bases between. Germline assignment: CDR1 LGHDT and CDR2 YNNKEL (reference sequence). Here the CDR3 reads CASSQNMAYSYNEQFF. The CDR3 nucleotides read TGTGCCAGCAGCCAAAACATGGCTTACTCCTACAATGAGCAGTTCTTC.

The chain has TRBV11-1 and TRBJ2-3, with 13 bases identical to TRBD2. The CDR3 covers 21 residues. V trimming: 0 bases; J trimming: 1 base; junction bases outside the gene matches: 13. Germline CDR1 reads SGHAT; CDR2 reads FQDESV (reference sequence). For the CDR3, the DNA is TGTGCCAGCAGCTTAGCCCGACTAGCGGGGGGTCGACCCGTCCGCACAGATACGCAGTATTTT. Residues: CASSLARLAGGRPVRTDTQYF.

This rearrangement joins TRBV7-9 to TRBJ1-2; 8 nucleotides align to TRBD1. The V gene's germline CDR1 is SEHNR and CDR2 FQNEAQ (reference sequence). V was pared by 1 base and J by 11 bases, with 6 bases of the junction left unmatched. The CDR3 runs 13 residues. CDR3: CASSLGTGRAYTF. CDR3 DNA: TGTGCCAGCAGCTTAGGGACAGGGCGGGCGTACACCTTC.

The rearrangement uses TRBV5-1 and TRBJ2-5; D is uncertain. CDR3 size: 14 residues. Germline V gene lookup returns CDR1 SGHRS and CDR2 YFSETQ. Trimming pared 2 bases from V and 2 bases from J, leaving 10 bases between. The CDR3 nucleotides are TGCGCCAGCAGCTTACAGTTATATCAAGAGACCCAGTACTTC. Its translation is CASSLQLYQETQYF.

This CDR3 is CASSLRVAGLLVSYNEQFF. The CDR3 region has the DNA TGTGCCAGCAGTTTAAGGGTAGCGGGACTACTTGTCTCCTACAATGAGCAGTTCTTC. The V call is TRBV12-3 or TRBV12-4, the J call TRBJ2-1; 8 bases agree with TRBD2. The junction had 12 bases not matched to a gene; V was cut back by 2 bases and J by 0 bases. The CDR3 contains 19 residues.

This clonotype was counted between two and nine times. The rearrangement uses TRBV20-1 and TRBJ2-3; D uncertain. V was shortened by 6 bases and J by 2 bases, with 6 bases between the two germline ends. Germline values: CDR1 DFQATT, CDR2 SNEGSKA (reference sequence). The CDR3 totals 11 residues. The CDR3 region is CSAQNTDTQYF. The CDR3 region has the DNA TGCAGTGCCCAGAACACAGATACGCAGTATTTT.

This chain joins TRBV3-1 and TRBJ2-7; D remains unclear. The V and J ends lost 1 base and 0 bases respectively, with 7 bases between them. Germline V gene data show CDR1 as LGHDT and CDR2 as YNNKEL (reference sequence). CDR3 length: 14 residues. In DNA form, the CDR3 reads TGTGCCAGCAGCCAAGGACCCCGCTCCTACGAGCAGTACTTC. The encoded protein is CASSQGPRSYEQYF.

This chain uses TRBV11-1 with TRBJ2-4; 9 bases match TRBD2. J was trimmed by 0 bases and V by 4 bases; bases with no gene match: 10. The CDR3 length is 18 residues. Germline CDR1 and CDR2: SGHAT and FQDESV (reference sequence). The CDR3 DNA follows: TGTGCCAGCAGCTCCATAGCGGGGGACCTACTAGCCAAAAACATTCAGTACTTC. It yields the protein CASSSIAGDLLAKNIQYF.

This clonotype has more than one count but fewer than ten. J is TRBJ2-7 and V is TRBV7-9; either TRBD1 or TRBD2 may fit D (6 bases each). With 8 bases removed from V and 2 bases from J, the gap between germline ends came to 16 bases. The CDR3 sequence is 14 residues long. Germline V gene sequence: CDR1 SEHNR, CDR2 FQNEAQ (reference sequence). CDR3 bases: TGTGCCAGCGACACGGGGGCAGGAGCCTACGAGCAGTACTTC. It yields the protein CASDTGAGAYEQYF.

There are a few counts of this clonotype. V gene TRBV12-3 or TRBV12-4 combines with J gene TRBJ1-5; TRBD1 might be the D (6 bases). Trimming removed 3 bases from V and 4 bases from J, with 10 bases in between. The CDR3 is 14 residues long. The CDR3 coding sequence is TGTGCCAGCAGTTTGGACAGCACTAATCAGCCCCAGCATTTT. It encodes CASSLDSTNQPQHF.

The table lists this clonotype with a few counts. V is TRBV10-3 and J is TRBJ2-1; 7 nucleotides agree with TRBD1. The CDR3 is 13 amino acids. Germline assignment: CDR1 ENHRY and CDR2 SYGVKD. Trimming took 6 bases from V and 6 from J; bases not matched to a gene: 5. In nucleotides, the CDR3 is TGTGCCATCAGCCCCGCAGGGGGCAATGAGCAGTTCTTC. Translation gives CAISPAGGNEQFF.

This sequence joins TRBV24-1 and TRBJ2-3; 8 bases line up with TRBD2. CDR3 size: 16 residues. Germline values: CDR1 KGHDR, CDR2 SFDVKD. Unmatched junction bases numbered 10, after V lost 7 bases and J lost 2 bases. The chain's CDR3 is CATSAGTRSYTDTQYF. CDR3 in DNA: TGTGCCACCAGCGCGGGGACTAGAAGCTACACAGATACGCAGTATTTT.

This clonotype has just a few counts. CDR3 in DNA: TGCAGTGCTCGAGCTCCCCAGGGCGAAAAACTGTTTTTT. Protein sequence: CSARAPQGEKLFF. J is TRBJ1-4 and V is TRBV20-1; D might be TRBD1 (5 bases). Germline V gene lookup returns CDR1 DFQATT and CDR2 SNEGSKA (reference sequence). This CDR3 region has 13 residues. V shed 5 bases and J shed 8 bases, with 15 bases lying between them.

A note on this clonotype: At one boundary the junction diverges from the germline segment, which might be a read error. The CDR3 bases are TGCGGTGCTGGGTCGGGACTAGTATCCGGGGAGCTGTTTTTT. This gives the protein CGAGSGLVSGELFF. This chain links TRBV20-1 with TRBJ2-2; 8 bases line up with TRBD2. CDR3 length: 14 residues. Germline values: CDR1 DFQATT, CDR2 SNEGSKA (reference sequence).

The chain carries TRBV20-1 and TRBJ2-2; D gene uncertain. Germline-derived CDR1 and CDR2 are DFQATT and SNEGSKA (reference sequence). The CDR3 spans 13 residues. V was pared by 3 bases and J by 6 bases, with 11 bases between. The CDR3 DNA is TGCAGTGCTAGGAAGGACCCCCCCGGGGAGCTGTTTTTT. The encoded protein is CSARKDPPGELFF.

This clonotype showed up just a few times. The V gene is TRBV12-3 or TRBV12-4, the J gene TRBJ1-2, with 9 bases lining up with TRBD1. CDR3 length: 13 amino acids. V trimming: 8 bases; J trimming: 5 bases; junction bases outside the gene matches: 6. The CDR3 bases are TGTGCCAGCTGCGCGACAGGGGGATATGGCTACACCTTC. Amino acid sequence: CASCATGGYGYTF.

The chain combines TRBV20-1 with TRBJ2-3; D is unclear. V was trimmed by 4 bases and J by 2 bases, leaving 4 bases between them. Germline CDR1 DFQATT, CDR2 SNEGSKA (reference sequence). The CDR3 is 11 residues long. The CDR3 nucleotides read TGCAGTGCTATCTTCACAGATACGCAGTATTTT. Amino acids: CSAIFTDTQYF.

V is TRBV10-3 and J is TRBJ2-7; possibly TRBD1 or TRBD2 for D (5 bases each). CDR1 and CDR2 (germline): ENHRY, SYGVKD. Deletions cut 6 bases from V and 1 base from J, with 13 bases between. The CDR3 is 14 residues long. CDR3 coding DNA: TGTGCCATCAGGGAGAGGGGCTTGTCCTACGAGCAGTACTTC. Its translation is CAIRERGLSYEQYF.

V usage is TRBV7-9 and J usage is TRBJ2-3, with 14 bases lining up with TRBD2. Germline assignment: CDR1 SEHNR and CDR2 FQNEAQ (reference sequence). V was pared by 6 bases and J by 3 bases, with 5 bases of the junction left unmatched. This CDR3 has 16 amino acids. DNA for the CDR3: TGTGCCAGCAGTTACGGACTAGCGGGGGGTACAGATACGCAGTATTTT. It yields the protein CASSYGLAGGTDTQYF.

The rearrangement joins TRBV5-1 to TRBJ2-5; D possibly corresponds to TRBD2 (6 bases). The CDR3 length is 17 residues. Trimming took off 4 bases at V and 2 bases at J, with 21 bases between the two ends. Per germline, CDR1 SGHRS and CDR2 YFSETQ. The CDR3 nucleotides read TGCGCCAGCAGCCTGGGCCCGGAGGGAGCCTTGCAAGAGACCCAGTACTTC. Protein: CASSLGPEGALQETQYF.

The chain couples TRBV20-1 to TRBJ2-7, with 8 bases matching TRBD2. Germline-derived CDR1 and CDR2 are DFQATT and SNEGSKA (reference sequence). Trimming took 7 bases from V and 4 from J; bases not matched to a gene: 6. This CDR3 is built from 12 residues. Here the CDR3 reads CSVAGFKYEQYF. The CDR3 DNA is TGCAGTGTAGCGGGGTTCAAGTACGAGCAGTACTTC.